This T cell receptor beta chain was profiled in a study of regulatory T cells in long-lasting Graves disease. The time point denotes: newly diagnosed GD, antithyroid drugs for less than 3 months. RNA extracted from PBMCs served as the sequencing template. The CDR3 is 15 amino acids. Trimming cost V 5 bases and J 5 bases; bases outside gene matches: 7. Germline V gene lookup returns CDR1 PRHDT and CDR2 FYEKMQ (reference sequence). In this sample, this clonotype turned up many times. The TCR beta library used iRepertoire HTBI primers with Arm-PCR amplification of CDR3. TCRdb recomputed calls from the multiplex PCR reads with MiXCR, one row per CDR3 protein. The sample includes fewer than 650,000 distinct CDR3 sequences, roughly a sixth of them seen just once. The same sample was also studied in work on T cells in Graves' hyperthyroidism and ophthalmopathy.

This rearrangement joins TRBV13 to TRBJ2-7, with 12 bases that match TRBD2. The sequences come from peripheral blood mononuclear cells (PBMCs), collected at new diagnosis, from a patient treated with antithyroid drugs. This clonotype was obtained from a man aged 18 to 35 with Graves disease. CDR3 in DNA: TGTGCCAGCAGCCACCGGACTAGCGGGGTTGACGAGCAGTACTTC. Translated, it gives CASSHRTSGVDEQYF.